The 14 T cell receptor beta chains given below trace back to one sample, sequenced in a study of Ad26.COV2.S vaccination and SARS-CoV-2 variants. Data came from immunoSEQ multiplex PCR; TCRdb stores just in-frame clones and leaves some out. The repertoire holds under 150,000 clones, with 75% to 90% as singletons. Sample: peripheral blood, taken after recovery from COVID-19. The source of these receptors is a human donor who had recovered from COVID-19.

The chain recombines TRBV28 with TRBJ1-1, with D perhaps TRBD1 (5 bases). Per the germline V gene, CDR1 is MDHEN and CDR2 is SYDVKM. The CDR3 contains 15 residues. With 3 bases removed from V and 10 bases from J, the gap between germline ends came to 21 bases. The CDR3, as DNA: TGTGCCAGCAGTTTGAGGAGCTCGGGGGGTTGGGGAGCTTTCTTT. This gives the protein CASSLRSSGGWGAFF.

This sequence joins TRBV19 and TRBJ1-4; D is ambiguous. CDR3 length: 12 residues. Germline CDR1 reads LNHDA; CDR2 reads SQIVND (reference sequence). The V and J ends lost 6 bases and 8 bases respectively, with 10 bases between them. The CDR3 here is CASRNGGEKLFF. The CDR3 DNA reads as TGTGCCAGTAGGAACGGCGGGGAAAAACTGTTTTTT.

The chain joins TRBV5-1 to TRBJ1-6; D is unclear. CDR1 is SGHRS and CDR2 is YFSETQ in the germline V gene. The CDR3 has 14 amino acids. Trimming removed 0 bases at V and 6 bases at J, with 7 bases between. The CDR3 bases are TGCGCCAGCAGCTTGGAGACAACTAATTCACCCCTCCACTTT. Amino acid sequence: CASSLETTNSPLHF.

CDR3 sequence (DNA): TGTGCCACCAGCGGTCGGGTAGGGAATAGCAATCAGCCCCAGCATTTT. Its translation: CATSGRVGNSNQPQHF. J is TRBJ1-5 and V is TRBV15; D not resolved. V was trimmed by 5 bases and J by 0 bases, leaving 14 bases between them. The CDR3 is 16 amino acids. Germline V gives CDR1 LNHNV, CDR2 YYDKDF (reference sequence).

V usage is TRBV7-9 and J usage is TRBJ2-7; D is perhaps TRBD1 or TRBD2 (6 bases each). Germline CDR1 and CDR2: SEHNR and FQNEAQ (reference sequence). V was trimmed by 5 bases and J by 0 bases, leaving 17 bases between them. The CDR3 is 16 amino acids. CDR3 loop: CASSPDLQGLSYEQYF. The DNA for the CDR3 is TGTGCCAGCAGCCCGGATCTACAGGGACTCTCCTACGAGCAGTACTTC. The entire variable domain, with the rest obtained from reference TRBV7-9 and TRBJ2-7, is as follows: DTGVSQNPRHKITKRGQNVTFRCDPISEHNRLYWYRQTLGQGPEFLTYFQNEAQLEKSRLLSDRFSAERPKGSFSTLEIQRTEQGDSAMYLCASSPDLQGLSYEQYFGPGTRLTVT.

The DNA for the CDR3 is TGTGCCAGCAGTTTCTCGGCCGGGAGCAATCAGCCCCAGCATTTT. It yields the protein CASSFSAGSNQPQHF. The chain links TRBV28 to TRBJ1-5; no reliable D call. The CDR3 is made up of 15 amino acids. Germline CDR1 and CDR2: MDHEN and SYDVKM. V gave up 3 bases and J gave up 1 base, with 10 bases separating them.

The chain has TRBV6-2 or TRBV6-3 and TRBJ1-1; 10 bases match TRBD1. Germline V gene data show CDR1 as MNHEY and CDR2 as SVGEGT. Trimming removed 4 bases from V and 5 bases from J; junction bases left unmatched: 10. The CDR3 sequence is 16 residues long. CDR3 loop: CASSSFPGTGETEAFF. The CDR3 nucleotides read TGTGCCAGCAGTTCCTTTCCCGGGACAGGGGAGACTGAAGCTTTCTTT.

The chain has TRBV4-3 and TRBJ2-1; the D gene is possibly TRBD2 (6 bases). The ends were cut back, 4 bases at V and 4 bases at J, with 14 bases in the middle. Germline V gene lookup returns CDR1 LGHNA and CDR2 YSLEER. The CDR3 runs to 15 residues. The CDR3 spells CASSREFREYNEQFF. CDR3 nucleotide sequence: TGCGCCAGCAGCCGGGAATTCCGGGAGTACAATGAGCAGTTCTTC.

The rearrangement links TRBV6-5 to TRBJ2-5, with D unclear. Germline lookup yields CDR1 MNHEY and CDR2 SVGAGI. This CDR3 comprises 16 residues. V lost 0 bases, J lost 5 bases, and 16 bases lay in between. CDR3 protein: CASSYSGLLPGETQYF. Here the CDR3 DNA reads TGTGCCAGCAGTTACTCGGGTCTACTACCCGGGGAGACCCAGTACTTC.

CDR3 sequence: CASSPAGMVTEAFF. CDR3 DNA: TGTGCCAGTAGTCCGGCAGGGATGGTCACTGAAGCTTTCTTT. The chain links TRBV19 to TRBJ1-1, with D possibly TRBD1 on 5 matching bases. V lost 5 bases and J lost 4, with 14 bases in between. The CDR3 is 14 amino acids. The germline gives CDR1 LNHDA, CDR2 SQIVND (reference sequence).

The CDR3 DNA reads as TGTGCCAGCAGCTTAGCGGGACAGACCAACGCCGGGGAGCTGTTTTTT. Protein sequence: CASSLAGQTNAGELFF. The chain combines TRBV11-2 with TRBJ2-2, with 7 positions matching TRBD1. The CDR3 runs 16 residues. Germline values: CDR1 SGHAT, CDR2 FQNNGV. Trimming at V came to 1 base and at J to 6 bases, leaving 8 bases not matched to a gene.

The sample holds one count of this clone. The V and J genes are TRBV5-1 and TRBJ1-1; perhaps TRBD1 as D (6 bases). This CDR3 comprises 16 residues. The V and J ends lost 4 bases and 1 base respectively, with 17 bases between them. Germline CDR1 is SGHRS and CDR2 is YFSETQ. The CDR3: CASSTTLGGGNTEAFF. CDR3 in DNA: TGCGCCAGCAGCACCACGTTGGGAGGGGGGAACACTGAAGCTTTCTTT.

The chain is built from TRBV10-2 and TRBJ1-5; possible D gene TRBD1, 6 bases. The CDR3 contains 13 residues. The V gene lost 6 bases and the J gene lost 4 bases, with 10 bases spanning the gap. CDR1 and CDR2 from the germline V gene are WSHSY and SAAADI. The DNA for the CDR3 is TGCGCCAGCAGAGCACAGGGTAATCAGCCCCAGCATTTT. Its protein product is CASRAQGNQPQHF.

CDR3 nucleotide sequence: TGTGCCAGCAGCCAAGATAGGCTGGGGGGAAAAAACATTCAGTACTTC. The encoded protein is CASSQDRLGGKNIQYF. This rearrangement joins TRBV14 to TRBJ2-4, with D possibly TRBD2 on 6 matching bases. V lost 0 bases to trimming and J lost 4 bases, with 13 bases between them. The germline CDR1 and CDR2 sequences are SGHDN and FVKESK. This CDR3 region has 16 residues.